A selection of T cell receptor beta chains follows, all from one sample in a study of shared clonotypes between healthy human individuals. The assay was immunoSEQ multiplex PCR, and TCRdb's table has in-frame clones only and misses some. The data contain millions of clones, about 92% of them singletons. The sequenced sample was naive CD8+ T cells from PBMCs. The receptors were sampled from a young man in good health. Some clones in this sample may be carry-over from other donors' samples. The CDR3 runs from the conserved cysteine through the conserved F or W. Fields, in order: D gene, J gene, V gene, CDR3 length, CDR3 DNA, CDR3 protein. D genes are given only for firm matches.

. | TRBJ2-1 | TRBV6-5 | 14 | TGTGCCAGCAGTTTGTCTTGGTCCTACAATGAGCAGTTCTTC | CASSLSWSYNEQFF
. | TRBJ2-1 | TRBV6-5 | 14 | TGTGCCAGCAGCGAACGGGGGCGGTTCAATGAGCAGTTCTTC | CASSERGRFNEQFF
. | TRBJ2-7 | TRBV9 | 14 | TGTGCCAGCAGCGTGGGTGGGGAGGTCTACGAGCAGTACTTC | CASSVGGEVYEQYF
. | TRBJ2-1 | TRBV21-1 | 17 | TGTGCCAGCAGCAAAGTCCCACGGGCGGGAGGGCTCTATGAGCAGTTCTTC | CASSKVPRAGGLYEQFF
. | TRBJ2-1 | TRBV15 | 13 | TGTGCCACCAGCAGAGATCCGAGGAATGAGCAGTTCTTC | CATSRDPRNEQFF
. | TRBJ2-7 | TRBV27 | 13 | TGTGCCAGCAGCAGCGGGTTCTCCTACGAGCAGTACTTC | CASSSGFSYEQYF
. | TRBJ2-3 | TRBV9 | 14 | TGTGCCAGCAGCGAGCTAGGGACGCCAGATACGCAGTATTTT | CASSELGTPDTQYF
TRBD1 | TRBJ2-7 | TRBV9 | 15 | TGTGCCAGCAGCGTAGGGGTGGGACAGGAGTACGAGCAGTACTTC | CASSVGVGQEYEQYF
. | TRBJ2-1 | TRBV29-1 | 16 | TGCAGCGCCCTCGGTGTAGCTGAGAGCTCCTACAATGAGCAGTTCTTC | CSALGVAESSYNEQFF
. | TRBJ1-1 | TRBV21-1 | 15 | TGTGCCAGCAGCGCGCCGGGACACCTGAACACTGAAGCTTTCTTT | CASSAPGHLNTEAFF
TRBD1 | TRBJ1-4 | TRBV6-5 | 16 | TGTGCCAGCAGTTACTCGCGGACAGGGATTAATGAAAAACTGTTTTTT | CASSYSRTGINEKLFF
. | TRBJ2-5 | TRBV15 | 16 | TGTGCCACCAGATTCGGGGCAGCTGAGGCAGGGGAGACCCAGTACTTC | CATRFGAAEAGETQYF
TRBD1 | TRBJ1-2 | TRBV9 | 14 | TGTGCCAGCAGCGGCCGGGACAGGGCGTATGGCTACACCTTC | CASSGRDRAYGYTF
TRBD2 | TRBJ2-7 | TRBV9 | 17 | TGTGCCAGCAGCGTAGACCCCCGGGCGGGGGGCGGGTACGAGCAGTACTTC | CASSVDPRAGGGYEQYF
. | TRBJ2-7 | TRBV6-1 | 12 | TGTGCCAGCAGCTACAGGAGCTACGAGCAGTACTTC | CASSYRSYEQYF
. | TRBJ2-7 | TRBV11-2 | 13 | TGTGCCAGCAGCTTATCCCGATACTACGAGCAGTACTTC | CASSLSRYYEQYF
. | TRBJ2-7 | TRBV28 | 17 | TGTGCCAGCAGTCAACGGACCACTAGGGGGGCCTCCTACGAGCAGTACTTC | CASSQRTTRGASYEQYF
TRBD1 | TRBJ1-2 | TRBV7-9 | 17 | TGTGCCAGCAGCTTAGACAGCAGGGGGGTTCAAGGGAGAGGCTACACCTTC | CASSLDSRGVQGRGYTF
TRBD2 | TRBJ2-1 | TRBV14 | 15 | TGTGCCAGCAGCCAGTTCGCGGGAGTGGGCAATGAGCAGTTCTTC | CASSQFAGVGNEQFF
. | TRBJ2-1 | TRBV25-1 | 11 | TGTGCCAGCAGTTTTGTGAATGAGCAGTTCTTC | CASSFVNEQFF
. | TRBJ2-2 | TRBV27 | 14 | TGTGCCAGCAGTTTGGGGCCTGGGTCCGGGGAGCTGTTTTTT | CASSLGPGSGELFF
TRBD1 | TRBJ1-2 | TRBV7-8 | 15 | TGTGCCAGCAGCTTAGGGACAGGGGGCAGCTATGGCTACACCTTC | CASSLGTGGSYGYTF